Listed below are T cell receptor beta chains from one sample, sequenced in a study of cytomegalovirus exposure and HLA in healthy donors. Sequencing was performed with immunoSEQ multiplex PCR; in TCRdb, only in-frame clones are kept and a portion is missing. Among about 170,000 clones listed, 82% were seen once. Material: PBMCs. These receptors came from a girl aged 2 to 10 in good health and CMV-seropositive. The CDR3 runs from the conserved cysteine through the conserved F or W. Each record gives: V gene, D gene, J gene, clone size, CDR3 protein, CDR3 DNA. A D gene is named only where the DNA matches it firmly. Where a row states a size, it is once, few, many or the class of an expanded clone; other rows omit it.

V gene: TRBV20-1; D gene: TRBD2; J gene: TRBJ2-3; clone size: -; CDR3 protein: CSAQRGGTQYF; CDR3 DNA: TGCAGTGCTCAGCGGGGGGGAACGCAGTATTTT
V gene: TRBV19; D gene: -; J gene: TRBJ1-1; clone size: -; CDR3 protein: CASSIDTFRIEAFF; CDR3 DNA: TGTGCCAGTAGTATAGACACATTTCGTATTGAAGCTTTCTTT
V gene: TRBV6-5; D gene: TRBD1; J gene: TRBJ2-7; clone size: -; CDR3 protein: CASSYAPGTGYHEQYF; CDR3 DNA: TGTGCCAGCAGTTACGCGCCGGGGACAGGGTACCACGAGCAGTACTTC
V gene: TRBV6-4; D gene: -; J gene: TRBJ1-1; clone size: -; CDR3 protein: CASSGPVGSTEAFF; CDR3 DNA: TGTGCCAGCAGTGGGCCGGTCGGGAGCACTGAAGCTTTCTTT
V gene: TRBV27; D gene: -; J gene: TRBJ1-2; clone size: -; CDR3 protein: CASSLFPRGVNYGYTF; CDR3 DNA: TGTGCCAGCAGTTTATTTCCTCGAGGAGTGAACTATGGCTACACCTTC
V gene: TRBV5-1; D gene: -; J gene: TRBJ1-1; clone size: -; CDR3 protein: CASSLLNFGGQREAFF; CDR3 DNA: TGCGCCAGCAGCTTGTTAAACTTTGGAGGGCAGCGTGAAGCTTTCTTT
V gene: TRBV6-1; D gene: -; J gene: TRBJ2-7; clone size: few; CDR3 protein: CASSWGANYEQYF; CDR3 DNA: TGTGCCAGCAGTTGGGGAGCTAACTACGAGCAGTACTTC
V gene: TRBV30; D gene: TRBD1; J gene: TRBJ1-1; clone size: -; CDR3 protein: CAWGTGTFGPTEAFF; CDR3 DNA: TGTGCCTGGGGGACAGGTACCTTCGGGCCCACTGAAGCTTTCTTT
V gene: TRBV5-6; D gene: TRBD1; J gene: TRBJ1-4; clone size: -; CDR3 protein: CASSSAAGTGLEKLFF; CDR3 DNA: TGTGCCAGCAGTTCAGCGGCCGGGACAGGTCTCGAAAAACTGTTTTTT
V gene: TRBV5-1; D gene: -; J gene: TRBJ1-2; clone size: -; CDR3 protein: CASSLNSRVDYGYTF; CDR3 DNA: TGCGCCAGCAGCTTGAATAGCAGGGTTGACTATGGCTACACCTTC
V gene: TRBV29-1; D gene: TRBD1; J gene: TRBJ2-7; clone size: -; CDR3 protein: CSAGRGYEQYF; CDR3 DNA: TGCAGCGCGGGCAGGGGGTACGAGCAGTACTTC
V gene: TRBV18; D gene: TRBD1; J gene: TRBJ1-2; clone size: -; CDR3 protein: CASSPRGQERRGYTF; CDR3 DNA: TGTGCCAGCTCACCGAGGGGACAGGAACGGAGAGGCTACACCTTC
V gene: TRBV27; D gene: TRBD1; J gene: TRBJ2-7; clone size: -; CDR3 protein: CASSLYGQGGPYEQYF; CDR3 DNA: TGTGCCAGCAGTTTATACGGACAGGGTGGCCCATACGAGCAGTACTTC
V gene: TRBV30; D gene: TRBD2; J gene: TRBJ2-2; clone size: -; CDR3 protein: CAWTGLAVNTGELFF; CDR3 DNA: TGTGCCTGGACGGGTCTAGCGGTGAACACCGGGGAGCTGTTTTTT
V gene: TRBV13; D gene: TRBD1; J gene: TRBJ2-7; clone size: -; CDR3 protein: CASSLAKHSGGEQYF; CDR3 DNA: TGTGCCAGCAGCCTAGCCAAGCACTCAGGGGGCGAGCAGTACTTC
V gene: TRBV2; D gene: TRBD2; J gene: TRBJ2-3; clone size: few; CDR3 protein: CASTTSGRTDTDTQYF; CDR3 DNA: TGTGCCAGCACCACTAGCGGGAGGACCGACACAGATACGCAGTATTTT
V gene: TRBV5-1; D gene: TRBD2; J gene: TRBJ2-7; clone size: -; CDR3 protein: CASSLDLAGETEQYF; CDR3 DNA: TGCGCCAGCAGCTTGGATTTAGCGGGAGAAACCGAGCAGTACTTC
V gene: TRBV7-9; D gene: TRBD2; J gene: TRBJ2-1; clone size: -; CDR3 protein: CASSQAGGGYEQFF; CDR3 DNA: TGTGCCAGCAGCCAGGCGGGGGGAGGGTATGAGCAGTTCTTC
V gene: TRBV19; D gene: -; J gene: TRBJ1-1; clone size: -; CDR3 protein: CASSSVRRMNTEAFF; CDR3 DNA: TGTGCCAGTAGTAGCGTTAGGCGGATGAACACTGAAGCTTTCTTT
V gene: TRBV30; D gene: -; J gene: TRBJ2-7; clone size: -; CDR3 protein: CAWSASSYEQYF; CDR3 DNA: TGTGCCTGGAGTGCGAGCTCCTACGAGCAGTACTTC
V gene: TRBV6-1; D gene: -; J gene: TRBJ2-1; clone size: -; CDR3 protein: CASSESTSGYNEQFF; CDR3 DNA: TGTGCCAGCAGTGAAAGTACTAGTGGGTACAATGAGCAGTTCTTC
V gene: TRBV30; D gene: TRBD2; J gene: TRBJ2-1; clone size: -; CDR3 protein: CASGLAGVGWEQFF; CDR3 DNA: TGTGCCTCAGGACTAGCGGGAGTGGGTTGGGAGCAGTTCTTC
V gene: TRBV5-6; D gene: -; J gene: TRBJ2-5; clone size: -; CDR3 protein: CASSRSFETQYF; CDR3 DNA: TGTGCCAGCAGCCGCAGTTTCGAGACCCAGTACTTC
V gene: TRBV30; D gene: TRBD2; J gene: TRBJ2-3; clone size: -; CDR3 protein: CAWSVLAGETDTRYF; CDR3 DNA: TGTGCCTGGAGTGTATTGGCGGGAGAGACAGATACGCGGTATTTT
V gene: TRBV7-7; D gene: TRBD1; J gene: TRBJ2-7; clone size: -; CDR3 protein: CASSWATGMVIYEQYF; CDR3 DNA: TGTGCTAGCAGCTGGGCGACAGGGATGGTTATCTACGAGCAGTACTTC
V gene: TRBV6-6; D gene: -; J gene: TRBJ2-7; clone size: -; CDR3 protein: CASSPVMYRDYEQYF; CDR3 DNA: TGTGCCAGCAGTCCCGTAATGTACAGGGATTACGAGCAGTACTTC
V gene: TRBV4-1; D gene: -; J gene: TRBJ2-7; clone size: -; CDR3 protein: CASSHPRYEQYF; CDR3 DNA: TGCGCCAGCAGCCATCCCCGTTACGAGCAGTACTTC
V gene: TRBV30; D gene: -; J gene: TRBJ1-2; clone size: -; CDR3 protein: CARSGPQSNYGYTF; CDR3 DNA: TGTGCCCGGAGTGGTCCCCAGTCTAACTATGGCTACACCTTC
V gene: TRBV4-2; D gene: -; J gene: TRBJ2-4; clone size: -; CDR3 protein: CVSGSDSGGAKNIQYF; CDR3 DNA: TGTGTCAGTGGATCCGACTCTGGGGGGGCCAAAAACATTCAGTACTTC
V gene: TRBV30; D gene: TRBD1; J gene: TRBJ1-2; clone size: -; CDR3 protein: CAWEGQGNGYTF; CDR3 DNA: TGTGCCTGGGAGGGACAGGGAAACGGCTACACCTTC
V gene: TRBV2; D gene: -; J gene: TRBJ2-2; clone size: -; CDR3 protein: CASSASRISTGELFF; CDR3 DNA: TGTGCCAGCAGTGCATCGAGGATAAGCACCGGGGAGCTGTTTTTT
V gene: TRBV29-1; D gene: -; J gene: TRBJ2-5; clone size: -; CDR3 protein: CSVEGRLQETQYF; CDR3 DNA: TGCAGCGTTGAAGGGCGGTTACAAGAGACCCAGTACTTC
V gene: TRBV30; D gene: TRBD2; J gene: TRBJ2-2; clone size: -; CDR3 protein: CAWRASGRDTGELFF; CDR3 DNA: TGTGCCTGGAGGGCTAGCGGGAGAGACACCGGGGAGCTGTTTTTT
V gene: TRBV4-2; D gene: -; J gene: TRBJ1-5; clone size: -; CDR3 protein: CASSQDPGQPQHF; CDR3 DNA: TGTGCCAGCAGCCAAGATCCGGGGCAGCCCCAGCATTTT
V gene: TRBV30; D gene: TRBD1; J gene: TRBJ2-5; clone size: -; CDR3 protein: CAWCQGVQETQYF; CDR3 DNA: TGTGCCTGGTGCCAGGGGGTACAAGAGACCCAGTACTTC
V gene: TRBV14; D gene: TRBD1; J gene: TRBJ2-1; clone size: once; CDR3 protein: CASSQDWDRQGRAQDEQFF; CDR3 DNA: TGTGCCAGCAGCCAAGATTGGGATCGACAGGGAAGGGCACAGGATGAGCAGTTCTTC
V gene: TRBV7-3; D gene: -; J gene: TRBJ2-1; clone size: -; CDR3 protein: CASSLWAGNEQFF; CDR3 DNA: TGTGCCAGCAGCTTATGGGCTGGTAATGAGCAGTTCTTC
V gene: TRBV13; D gene: TRBD1; J gene: TRBJ2-5; clone size: -; CDR3 protein: CASSLVGGQGPRQKETQYF; CDR3 DNA: TGTGCCAGCAGCTTAGTAGGGGGACAGGGGCCTCGTCAAAAAGAGACCCAGTACTTC
V gene: TRBV12-5; D gene: -; J gene: TRBJ2-1; clone size: -; CDR3 protein: CASGFFVARESLGNEQFF; CDR3 DNA: TGTGCTAGTGGTTTTTTTGTCGCCCGGGAGAGTCTGGGGAATGAGCAGTTCTTC
V gene: TRBV4-1; D gene: -; J gene: TRBJ1-2; clone size: -; CDR3 protein: CASSLEVAGRANYGYTF; CDR3 DNA: TGCGCCAGCAGCCTCGAAGTGGCAGGCAGAGCTAACTATGGCTACACCTTC
V gene: TRBV2; D gene: TRBD2; J gene: TRBJ2-5; clone size: -; CDR3 protein: CASNPTSGAQETQYF; CDR3 DNA: TGTGCCAGCAACCCGACTAGCGGAGCTCAAGAGACCCAGTACTTC
V gene: TRBV29-1; D gene: TRBD1; J gene: TRBJ2-7; clone size: -; CDR3 protein: CSASGQYSYEQYF; CDR3 DNA: TGCAGCGCCTCGGGACAGTACTCCTACGAGCAGTACTTC
V gene: TRBV6-6; D gene: -; J gene: TRBJ2-4; clone size: once; CDR3 protein: CASIISWGHGENIQYF; CDR3 DNA: TGTGCCAGCATTATCTCGTGGGGGCACGGTGAAAACATTCAGTACTTC
V gene: TRBV28; D gene: TRBD2; J gene: TRBJ2-5; clone size: -; CDR3 protein: CASSPTSGRGETQYF; CDR3 DNA: TGTGCCAGCAGCCCCACTAGCGGGAGGGGAGAGACCCAGTACTTC
V gene: TRBV5-6; D gene: -; J gene: TRBJ2-7; clone size: -; CDR3 protein: CASSLYSGATWEQYF; CDR3 DNA: TGTGCCAGCAGCTTGTATAGCGGAGCTACGTGGGAGCAGTACTTC
V gene: TRBV29-1; D gene: -; J gene: TRBJ1-2; clone size: -; CDR3 protein: CSVEEAGANYGYTF; CDR3 DNA: TGCAGCGTTGAAGAAGCAGGGGCGAACTATGGCTACACCTTC